Shown below are 5 T cell receptor beta chains from a single sample sequenced in a study of tumor-infiltrating lymphocytes in oesophageal squamous cell carcinoma. TCRdb independently ran MiXCR on the PCR reads; one entry per CDR3 protein. The table shows tens of thousands of distinct CDR3 sequences, with approximately 40% occurring only once. The specimen was esophageal tumor tissue. The receptor set was obtained from a male donor with esophageal squamous cell carcinoma.

This clonotype rates as medium-sized (0.01 to 0.1%). The V call is TRBV24-1, the J call TRBJ1-2, with D perhaps matching TRBD1 (6 bases). The V gene's germline CDR1 is KGHDR and CDR2 SFDVKD. There are 12 residues in the CDR3. The V end lost 6 bases, the J end lost 6 bases, and 10 bases lay between the germline ends. Here the CDR3 reads CATSQGRDGYTF. CDR3 DNA: TGTGCCACCAGTCAGGGGCGGGATGGCTACACCTTC.

This chain uses TRBV7-2 with TRBJ2-5; the D gene could be TRBD1 or TRBD2 (5 bases each). Germline CDR1 SGHTA, CDR2 FQGNSA. The V and J ends lost 5 bases and 10 bases respectively, with 17 bases between them. This CDR3 has 13 amino acids. The CDR3 is CASSIGMAGSQYF. The CDR3 DNA is TGTGCCAGCAGCATAGGGATGGCAGGGAGCCAGTACTTC.

This clonotype was recorded many times. Being one base from a much bigger clone, this may be a read error. J is TRBJ2-7 and V is TRBV10-3, with TRBD2 matching over 14 bases. Germline V CDR1 and CDR2: ENHRY, SYGVKD. V lost 6 bases to trimming and J lost 7 bases; unmatched junction nucleotides: 14. The CDR3 is made up of 17 amino acids. This CDR3 is CAIRPGLAGALDNEQYF. The CDR3 DNA reads as TGTGCCATCAGACCGGGACTAGCGGGAGCCCTTGACAATGAGCAGTACTTC.

In this sample, this clonotype turned up once. This chain's CDR3 is CASSQVQGAIYEQYF. CDR3 nucleotides: TGCGCCAGCAGCCAAGTACAGGGGGCGATCTACGAGCAGTACTTC. The chain joins TRBV4-1 to TRBJ2-7; 9 nucleotides agree with TRBD1. The CDR3 length is 15 residues. After removal of 1 base from V and 3 bases from J, the junction contained 4 bases not matched to a gene. Germline values: CDR1 MGHRA, CDR2 YSYEKL.

Remarks on this clonotype: A single base separates this from a much larger clone, so it may be a read error. V usage is TRBV6-1 and J usage is TRBJ2-3; the D gene is possibly TRBD1 (6 bases). From germline, CDR1 is MNHNS and CDR2 SASEGT. The CDR3 extends over 14 amino acids. Deletions cut 6 bases from V and 14 bases from J, with 24 bases between. The CDR3 protein is CASRDSYFTGELYF. CDR3 coding DNA: TGTGCCAGCAGGGACAGTTACTTCACCGGGGAGCTGTATTTT.